This T cell receptor beta chain appears in the sequencing data of a study of T cell changes during pregnancy in multiple sclerosis (dated by TCRdb to the late 2010s). About the full investigation: The study looked at changes in the T cell repertoire across pregnancy in women with multiple sclerosis.

With regard to this clone: Its antigen remains unidentified. Base qualities are not provided; no much larger clone lies one nucleotide away.

The CDR3 measures 12 amino acids from cysteine to phenylalanine. Solely the CDR3 DNA is kept, with 36 bases framed from the first base. CDR1 and CDR2 were assigned from the germline V gene as SGHRS and YFSETQ. V is reduced by 5 bases and J by 4 bases, leaving a spacing of 9 bases between them. Library method: the immunoSEQ multiplex PCR assay. The immuneACCESS repertoire file appears here via TCRdb, limited to in-frame rearrangements. These files lack a portion of the clones; in checked studies, under half of the deficit traces to unresolved V genes, and the cause of the others is not known. A total of about 71,000 clones appear in this sample, about 92% of them only once. More than 0.9% of the sample rests with the top ten.

This sample comprised peripheral blood, obtained in the third trimester of pregnancy. Recombination connected TRBV5-1 to TRBJ1-2; the best D guess is TRBD1, with 6 bases matching. The source of this sequence is a female donor with multiple sclerosis, enrolled in a pregnancy study. CDR3 protein: CASSSGAYGYTF. The nucleotides are TGCGCCAGCAGTTCAGGGGCCTATGGCTACACCTTC.